Listed below are T cell receptor beta chains from one sample, sequenced in a study of cytomegalovirus exposure and HLA in healthy donors. This table comes from immunoSEQ multiplex PCR, and its TCRdb copy is limited to in-frame clones, with some not included. The sample records about 150,000 clones, 94% being singletons. The specimen was PBMCs. These receptor sequences come from a man between 18 and 35 years old in good health and CMV-seropositive. The conserved cysteine and the conserved F or W are not part of the CDR3 here.

v_gene,CDR3aa
TRBV2,ASSEAVPAGELF
TRBV5-6,ASSLGGRNTEAF
TRBV15,ATRSTSDSYNEQF
TRBV6-5,ASSTDRLGWPQH
TRBV6-6,ASRRLDNEQF
TRBV6-5,ASTPGAGAGDTQY
TRBV7-3,ASSSWGLDLIFSNQPQH
TRBV19,ASSDGRDEKLF
TRBV6-1,ASSEVGEGQGKGYSNQPQH
TRBV2,ASSERGSSYEQY
TRBV28,ASSPTGLGYT
TRBV27,ASSLEQGTYEQY
TRBV7-2,ASSSWGLGTDTQY
TRBV6-1,ASSEAGAIYEQY
TRBV6-6,ASSYEGGSGNTIY
TRBV5-6,ASSLSGYTEAF
TRBV6-4,ASSARGGSYNEQF
TRBV5-6,ASSLGLAGPETQY
TRBV9,ASSVGAGRNTEAF
TRBV5-1,ASSLLGGVAYNEQF
TRBV4-2,ASMEVAGVTGELF
TRBV13,ASSLRGAREKLF
TRBV20-1,SAYSHEQF
TRBV11-3,ASSQDRGYEQY
TRBV19,ASSIRGGGQPQH
TRBV29-1,SVASGRTDTQY
TRBV9,ASSVDVGAGGLDDTQY
TRBV9,ASSVGQAMIYEQY
TRBV7-9,AIPPSRQATGELF
TRBV27,ASSFPSPGQALTETQY
TRBV4-2,ASSHGTFLSGQTQY
TRBV28,ASSPFGRVEGYT
TRBV6-6,ASSYLSGMGTDTQY
TRBV5-1,ASSFTSGQETQY
TRBV29-1,SYRGGAEHYNEQF
TRBV13,ASSLRGRGADTQY
TRBV19,ASSPGRAEAF
TRBV27,ASSLTPTVGGQTDTQY
TRBV5-1,ASSLGVRGDEQF
TRBV5-1,ASNSGGNLADTQY
TRBV5-6,ASSLEARRGYEQY
TRBV18,ASSLVPAGTEAF
TRBV28,ASSFQGDSNQPQH